Included here is one T cell receptor (beta chain) sequence, with context. Its antigen is not known. This record comes from a study of T-cell memory formation after mild COVID-19. General study results and limits: The main location of contracting CD4+ clones was CM and EM, and that of contracting CD8+ clones was EMRA. Clones contracting across day 15 to 85 had a balanced CD4/CD8 profile; later expanding clones leaned CD4+. Memory sampled before infection contained some responding clones, suggesting cross-reactive memory joined.

The CDR3 consists of 15 residues. The V and J ends lost 5 bases and 0 bases, in that order; junction bases with no gene match: 3. Germline CDR1 and CDR2: LNHNV and YYDKDF (reference sequence). From the 5' RACE reads, TCRdb called clonotypes with MiXCR, one entry per CDR3 protein. The repertoire holds roughly 190,000 distinct CDR3 sequences, with roughly 27% as singletons. Source material: PBMCs or a T cell subset sorted from them (not recorded which). The rearrangement uses TRBV15 and TRBJ2-3, with 9 positions matching TRBD1. This TCR came from an adult woman who had mild COVID-19 (a few samples of this study predate the infection). Cell type and time point are not known. The CDR3 loop reads CATSGGQGSTDTQYF. The CDR3 DNA follows: TGTGCCACCAGCGGGGGACAGGGTAGCACAGATACGCAGTATTTT.